This T cell receptor (beta chain) was profiled in a study of molecular identifiers for immune sequencing clone quantification. Overall study findings and caveats: Sizes of highly expanded clones could be underestimated through identical TCRs sharing a barcode.

This CDR3 comprises 18 residues. The trim removed 4 bases at V and 4 bases at J, leaving 11 bases unmatched. Germline V gene lookup returns CDR1 SNHLY and CDR2 FYNNEI. A CD8+CD4-CCR7+CD45RA+ gate was used to sort naive CD8 T cells. Previously described methods and listed TCR primers produced bulk TCR libraries. Via MiXCR, TCRdb re-called the PCR reads, giving one row per CDR3 protein. This table has 400,000 to 600,000 distinct CDR3 sequences, roughly 26% appearing once. Worth noting for this clonotype: Its antigen is unidentified.

The receptor was isolated from a human donor in good health. Some libraries in this study had Jurkat cell RNA spiked in. Sequenced sample: naive CD8+ T cells from blood, with Jurkat cell RNA spiked in. Described subset: FACS-sorted CD8+CD4-CCR7+CD45RA+ naive T cells. The chain combines TRBV2 with TRBJ2-1, with 12 bases identical to TRBD2. This chain's CDR3 is CASSARASGRASYNEQFF. CDR3 DNA sequence: TGTGCCAGCAGTGCCCGCGCTAGCGGGAGGGCTTCGTACAATGAGCAGTTCTTC. The full variable domain, in which reference TRBV2 and TRBJ2-1 provide the parts outside the CDR3, is EPEVTQTPSHQVTQMGQEVILRCVPISNHLYFYWYRQILGQKVEFLVSFYNNEISEKSEIFDDQFSVERPDGSNFTLKIRSTKLEDSAMYFCASSARASGRASYNEQFFGPGTRLTVL.